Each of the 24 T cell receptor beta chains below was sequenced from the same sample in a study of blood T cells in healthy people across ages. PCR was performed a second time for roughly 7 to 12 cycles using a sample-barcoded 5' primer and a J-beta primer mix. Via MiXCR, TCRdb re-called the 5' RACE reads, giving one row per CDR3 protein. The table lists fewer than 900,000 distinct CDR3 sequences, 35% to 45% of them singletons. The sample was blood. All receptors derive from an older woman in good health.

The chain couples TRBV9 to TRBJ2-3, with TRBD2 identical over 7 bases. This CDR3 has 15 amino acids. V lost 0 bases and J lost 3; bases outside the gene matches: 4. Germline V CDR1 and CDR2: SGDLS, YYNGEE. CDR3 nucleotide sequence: TGTGCCAGCAGCGTAGCGGCGGGAGCAACAGATACGCAGTATTTT. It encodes CASSVAAGATDTQYF. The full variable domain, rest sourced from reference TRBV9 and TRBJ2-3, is DSGVTQTPKHLITATGQRVTLRCSPRSGDLSVYWYQQSLDQGLQFLIQYYNGEERAKGNILERFSAQQFPDLHSELNLSSLELGDSALYFCASSVAAGATDTQYFGPGTRLTVL.

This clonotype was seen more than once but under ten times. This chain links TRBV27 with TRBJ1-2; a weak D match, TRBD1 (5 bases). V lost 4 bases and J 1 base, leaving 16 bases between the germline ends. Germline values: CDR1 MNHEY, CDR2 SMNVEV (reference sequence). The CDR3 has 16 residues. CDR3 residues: CASSYDGTHDNYGYTF. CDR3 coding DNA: TGTGCCAGCAGTTACGACGGGACGCACGATAACTATGGCTACACCTTC.

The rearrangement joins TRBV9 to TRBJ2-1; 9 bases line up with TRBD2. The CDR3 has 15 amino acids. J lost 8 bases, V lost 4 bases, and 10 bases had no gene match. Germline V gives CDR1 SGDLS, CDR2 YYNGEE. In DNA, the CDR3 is TGTGCCAGCAGCTTCTTAGCGGGAGAGGGGTATGAGCAGTTCTTC. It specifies CASSFLAGEGYEQFF.

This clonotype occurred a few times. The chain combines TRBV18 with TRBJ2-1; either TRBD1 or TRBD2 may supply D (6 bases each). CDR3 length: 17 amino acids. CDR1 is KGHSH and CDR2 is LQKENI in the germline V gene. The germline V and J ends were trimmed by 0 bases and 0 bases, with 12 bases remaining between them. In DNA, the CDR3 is TGTGCCAGCTCACCACCTAGCGGAGGGGGCTCCTACAATGAGCAGTTCTTC. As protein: CASSPPSGGGSYNEQFF.

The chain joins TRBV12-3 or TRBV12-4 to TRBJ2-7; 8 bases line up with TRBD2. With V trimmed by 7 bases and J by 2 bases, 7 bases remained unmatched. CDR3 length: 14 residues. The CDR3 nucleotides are TGTGCCAGCACCGGGGGTAGCGGGGCCTACGAGCAGTACTTC. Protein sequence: CASTGGSGAYEQYF.

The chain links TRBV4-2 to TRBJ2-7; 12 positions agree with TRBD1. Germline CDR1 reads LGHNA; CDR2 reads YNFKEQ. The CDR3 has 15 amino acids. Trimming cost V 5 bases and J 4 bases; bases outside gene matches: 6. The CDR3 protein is CASSAGDRGLYEQYF. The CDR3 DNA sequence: TGTGCCAGCAGCGCAGGGGACAGGGGGCTTTACGAGCAGTACTTC.

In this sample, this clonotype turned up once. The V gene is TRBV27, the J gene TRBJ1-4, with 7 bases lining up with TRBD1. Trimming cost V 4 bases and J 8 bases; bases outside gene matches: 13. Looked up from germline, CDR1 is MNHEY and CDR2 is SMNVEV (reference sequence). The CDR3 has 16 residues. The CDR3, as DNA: TGTGCCAGCAGTTCCCGCCCGACAGGGTGGAGGGAAAAACTGTTTTTT. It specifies CASSSRPTGWREKLFF.

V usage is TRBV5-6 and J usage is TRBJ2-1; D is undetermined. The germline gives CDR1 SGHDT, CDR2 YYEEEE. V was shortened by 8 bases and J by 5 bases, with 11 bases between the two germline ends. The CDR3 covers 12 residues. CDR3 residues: CASARLNNEQFF. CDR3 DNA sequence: TGTGCCAGTGCCCGACTCAACAATGAGCAGTTCTTC.

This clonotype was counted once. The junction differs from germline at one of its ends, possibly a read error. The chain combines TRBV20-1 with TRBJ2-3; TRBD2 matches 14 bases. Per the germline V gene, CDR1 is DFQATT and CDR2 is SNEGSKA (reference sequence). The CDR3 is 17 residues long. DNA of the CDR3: TGCGGTGCCCGGACTAGCGGGAGGCATATTAGCACAGATACGCAGTATTTT. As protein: CGARTSGRHISTDTQYF.

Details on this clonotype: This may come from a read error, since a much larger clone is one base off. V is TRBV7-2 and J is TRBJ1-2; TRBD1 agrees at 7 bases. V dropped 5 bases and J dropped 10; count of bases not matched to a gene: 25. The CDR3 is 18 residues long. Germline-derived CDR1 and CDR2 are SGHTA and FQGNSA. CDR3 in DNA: TGTGCCAGCAGCGCCCAAAGGGACAGTGGAAACGGACCCAATGACTACACCTTC. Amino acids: CASSAQRDSGNGPNDYTF.

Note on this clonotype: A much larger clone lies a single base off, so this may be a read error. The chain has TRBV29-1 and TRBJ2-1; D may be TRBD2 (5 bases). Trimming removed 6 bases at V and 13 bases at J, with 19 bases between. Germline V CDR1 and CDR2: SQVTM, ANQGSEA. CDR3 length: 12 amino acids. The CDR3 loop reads CSVRTSQETQFF. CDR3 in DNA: TGCAGCGTGCGGACTTCCCAAGAGACCCAGTTCTTC.

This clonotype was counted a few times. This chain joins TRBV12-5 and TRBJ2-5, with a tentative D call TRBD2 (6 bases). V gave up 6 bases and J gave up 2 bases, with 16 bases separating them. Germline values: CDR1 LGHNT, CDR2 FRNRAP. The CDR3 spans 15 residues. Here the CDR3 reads CASGFTGLGQETQYF. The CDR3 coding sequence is TGTGCTAGTGGGTTTACGGGACTGGGGCAAGAGACCCAGTACTTC.

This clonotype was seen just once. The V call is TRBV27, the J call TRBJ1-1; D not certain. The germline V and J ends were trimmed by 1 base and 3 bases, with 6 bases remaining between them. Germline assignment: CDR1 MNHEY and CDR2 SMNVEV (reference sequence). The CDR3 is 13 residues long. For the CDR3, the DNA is TGTGCCAGCAGTTTATTGATGGACACTGAAGCTTTCTTT. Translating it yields CASSLLMDTEAFF.

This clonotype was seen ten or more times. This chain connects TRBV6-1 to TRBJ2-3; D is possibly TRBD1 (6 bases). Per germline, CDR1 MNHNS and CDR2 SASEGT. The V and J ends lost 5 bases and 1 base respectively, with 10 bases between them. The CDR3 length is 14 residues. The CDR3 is CASSSEGGTDTQYF. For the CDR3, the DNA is TGTGCCAGCAGTTCCGAGGGGGGCACAGATACGCAGTATTTT.

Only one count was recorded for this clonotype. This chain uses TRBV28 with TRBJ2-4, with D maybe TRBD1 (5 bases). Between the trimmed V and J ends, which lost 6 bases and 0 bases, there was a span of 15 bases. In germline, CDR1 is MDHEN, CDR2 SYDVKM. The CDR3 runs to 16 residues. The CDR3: CASRPGRPLAKNIQYF. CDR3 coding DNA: TGTGCCAGCAGACCAGGGCGGCCGCTAGCCAAAAACATTCAGTACTTC.

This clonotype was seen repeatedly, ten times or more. CDR3 loop: CASSVATSGGTYNEQFF. The CDR3 DNA reads as TGTGCCAGCAGCGTAGCTACGAGCGGGGGAACCTACAATGAGCAGTTCTTC. This chain joins TRBV9 and TRBJ2-1; 8 bases line up with TRBD2. The CDR3 contains 17 residues. Per germline, CDR1 SGDLS and CDR2 YYNGEE. V lost 0 bases to trimming and J lost 2 bases; unmatched junction nucleotides: 7.

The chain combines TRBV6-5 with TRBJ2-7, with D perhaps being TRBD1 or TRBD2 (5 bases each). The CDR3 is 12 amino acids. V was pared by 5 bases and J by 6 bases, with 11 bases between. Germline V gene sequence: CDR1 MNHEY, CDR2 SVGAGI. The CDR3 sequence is CASSTGTSEQYF. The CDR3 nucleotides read TGTGCCAGCAGTACCGGGACGAGCGAGCAGTACTTC.

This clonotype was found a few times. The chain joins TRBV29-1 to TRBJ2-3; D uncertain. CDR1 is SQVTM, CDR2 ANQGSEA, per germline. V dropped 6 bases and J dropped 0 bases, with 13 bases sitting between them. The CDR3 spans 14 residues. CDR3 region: CSVRPGPSTDTQYF. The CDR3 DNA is TGCAGCGTAAGACCAGGCCCTAGCACAGATACGCAGTATTTT.

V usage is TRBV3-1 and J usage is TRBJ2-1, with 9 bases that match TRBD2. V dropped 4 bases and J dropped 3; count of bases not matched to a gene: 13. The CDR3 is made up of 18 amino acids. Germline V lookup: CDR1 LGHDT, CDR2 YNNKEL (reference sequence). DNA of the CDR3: TGTGCCAGCAGCCCCCGAATACCCGGGACTAGCAGCTACAATGAGCAGTTCTTC. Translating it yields CASSPRIPGTSSYNEQFF.

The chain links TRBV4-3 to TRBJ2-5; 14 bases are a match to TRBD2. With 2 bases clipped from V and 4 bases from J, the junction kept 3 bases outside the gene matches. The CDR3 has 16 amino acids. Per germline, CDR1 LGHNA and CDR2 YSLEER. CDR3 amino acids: CASSQTGTSGRETQYF. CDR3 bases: TGCGCCAGCAGCCAAACAGGGACTAGCGGGAGAGAGACCCAGTACTTC.

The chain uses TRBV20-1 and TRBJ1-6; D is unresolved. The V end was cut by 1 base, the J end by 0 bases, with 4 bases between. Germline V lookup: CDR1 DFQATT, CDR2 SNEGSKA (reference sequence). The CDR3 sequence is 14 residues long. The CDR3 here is CSARAGSYNSPLHF. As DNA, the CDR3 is TGCAGTGCTAGAGCAGGCTCCTATAATTCACCCCTCCACTTT.

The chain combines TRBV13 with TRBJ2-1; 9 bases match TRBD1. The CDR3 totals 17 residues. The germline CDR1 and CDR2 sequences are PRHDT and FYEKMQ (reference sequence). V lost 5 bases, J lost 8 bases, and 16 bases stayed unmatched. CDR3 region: CASSRQGTGKTFYEQFF. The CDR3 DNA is TGTGCCAGCAGCCGTCAGGGGACAGGGAAAACGTTCTATGAGCAGTTCTTC.

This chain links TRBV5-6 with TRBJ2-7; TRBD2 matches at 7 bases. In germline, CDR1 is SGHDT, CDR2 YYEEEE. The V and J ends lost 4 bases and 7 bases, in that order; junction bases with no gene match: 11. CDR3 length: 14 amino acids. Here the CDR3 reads CASSGEGRSHEQYF. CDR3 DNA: TGTGCCAGCAGCGGGGAGGGCCGTTCCCATGAGCAGTACTTC.

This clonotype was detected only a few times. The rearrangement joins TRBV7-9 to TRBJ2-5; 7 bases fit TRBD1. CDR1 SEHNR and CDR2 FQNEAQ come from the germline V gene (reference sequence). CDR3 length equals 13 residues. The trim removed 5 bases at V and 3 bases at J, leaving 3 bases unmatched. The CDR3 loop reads CASSHGQEETQYF. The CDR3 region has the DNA TGTGCCAGCAGCCATGGACAGGAAGAGACCCAGTACTTC.